Presented here are 8 T cell receptor beta chains from one specimen sequenced in a study of T cell changes during pregnancy in multiple sclerosis. Using immunoSEQ multiplex PCR, the repertoire was profiled, and TCRdb retains in-frame clones only, with some absent. The data show tens of thousands of clones, about 91% seen once. The specimen comprised CD4+ T cells from peripheral blood mononuclear cells, sampled in the third trimester of pregnancy. Source of these receptors: a female donor in good health, enrolled as a control in a pregnancy study.

This clone was counted between two and nine times. This chain links TRBV7-3 with TRBJ2-1, with 11 nucleotides matching TRBD2. Germline trimming cut 3 bases from V and 9 bases from J; bases unmatched to any gene: 10. The germline CDR1 and CDR2 sequences are SGHTA and FQGTGA. The CDR3 consists of 16 residues. The CDR3: CASSFLAGGQGSEQFF. In DNA, the CDR3 is TGTGCCAGCAGCTTCTTAGCGGGAGGGCAAGGTAGTGAGCAGTTCTTC. The full variable domain, rest sourced from reference TRBV7-3 and TRBJ2-1, is GAGVSQTPSNKVTEKGKYVELRCDPISGHTALYWYRQSLGQGPEFLIYFQGTGAADDSGLPNDRFFAVRPEGSVSTLKIQRTERGDSAVYLCASSFLAGGQGSEQFFGPGTRLTVL.

The V call is TRBV2, the J call TRBJ1-2, with D maybe TRBD1 (6 bases). Deletions cut 10 bases from V and 0 bases from J, with 21 bases between. This CDR3 spans 16 amino acids. Germline V gene lookup returns CDR1 SNHLY and CDR2 FYNNEI. The CDR3 DNA reads as TGTGCCATCAGGCCGGGCCGGGACACCTCTAACTATGGCTACACCTTC. It encodes CAIRPGRDTSNYGYTF.

This sequence joins TRBV5-5 and TRBJ1-2, with 7 bases that match TRBD1. The germline V gene has CDR1 SGHKS and CDR2 YYEKEE (reference sequence). The CDR3 length is 14 residues. V dropped 2 bases and J dropped 5; count of bases not matched to a gene: 6. The CDR3 sequence: CASSLSGTAYGYTF. The CDR3 bases are TGTGCCAGCAGCTTATCCGGGACAGCTTATGGCTACACCTTC.

The rearrangement links TRBV18 to TRBJ1-5; the D gene is possibly TRBD1 (5 bases). This CDR3 spans 15 amino acids. The germline V gene encodes CDR1 KGHSH and CDR2 LQKENI. The ends were cut back, 5 bases at V and 7 bases at J, with 18 bases in the middle. The CDR3 sequence: CASSNTATTGQPQHF. The CDR3 bases are TGTGCCAGCTCAAATACCGCTACCACAGGACAGCCCCAGCATTTT. The full variable domain, its missing parts supplied by reference TRBV18 and TRBJ1-5, is NAGVMQNPRHLVRRRGQEARLRCSPMKGHSHVYWYRQLPEEGLKFMVYLQKENIIDESGMPKERFSAEFPKEGPSILRIQQVVRGDSAAYFCASSNTATTGQPQHFGDGTRLSIL.

The V call is TRBV5-1, the J call TRBJ1-3; possible D gene TRBD1, 5 bases. The CDR3 sequence is 12 residues long. Germline V gene lookup returns CDR1 SGHRS and CDR2 YFSETQ. Trimming stripped 2 bases from V and 8 bases from J, with 8 bases between. The CDR3, as DNA: TGCGCCAGCAGCTTTCAAGGGGACACCATATATTTT. Its translation is CASSFQGDTIYF. Based on the CDR3 plus reference TRBV5-1 and TRBJ1-3, the full variable domain is KAGVTQTPRYLIKTRGQQVTLSCSPISGHRSVSWYQQTPGQGLQFLFEYFSETQRNKGNFPGRFSGRQFSNSRSEMNVSTLELGDSALYLCASSFQGDTIYFGEGSWLTVV.

The CDR3 loop reads CASSPDLRGNTIYF. In nucleotides, the CDR3 is TGTGCCAGCAGTCCTGATTTGAGGGGAAACACCATATATTTT. The chain joins TRBV6-5 to TRBJ1-3; D is undetermined. V was shortened by 5 bases and J by 4 bases, with 12 bases between the two germline ends. CDR3 length: 14 residues. CDR1 MNHEY and CDR2 SVGAGI come from the germline V gene.

V is TRBV5-1 and J is TRBJ2-7, with 11 positions matching TRBD2. Trimming took 4 bases from V and 3 from J; bases not matched to a gene: 9. The CDR3 totals 16 residues. Germline V CDR1 and CDR2: SGHRS, YFSETQ. The CDR3 sequence: CASSPLAGTSGYEQYF. CDR3 nucleotide sequence: TGCGCCAGCAGCCCGTTGGCCGGGACTAGCGGCTACGAGCAGTACTTC.

This clone has just one count. The chain links TRBV6-1 to TRBJ2-5, with 15 bases aligning to TRBD2. With 4 bases clipped from V and 4 bases from J, the junction kept 10 bases outside the gene matches. The CDR3 is 18 amino acids. Germline-derived CDR1 and CDR2 are MNHNS and SASEGT. The CDR3 DNA follows: TGTGCCAGCAGTGCGAGCCGGACTAGCGGGGGGGCAGCAGAGACCCAGTACTTC. Translation: CASSASRTSGGAAETQYF.